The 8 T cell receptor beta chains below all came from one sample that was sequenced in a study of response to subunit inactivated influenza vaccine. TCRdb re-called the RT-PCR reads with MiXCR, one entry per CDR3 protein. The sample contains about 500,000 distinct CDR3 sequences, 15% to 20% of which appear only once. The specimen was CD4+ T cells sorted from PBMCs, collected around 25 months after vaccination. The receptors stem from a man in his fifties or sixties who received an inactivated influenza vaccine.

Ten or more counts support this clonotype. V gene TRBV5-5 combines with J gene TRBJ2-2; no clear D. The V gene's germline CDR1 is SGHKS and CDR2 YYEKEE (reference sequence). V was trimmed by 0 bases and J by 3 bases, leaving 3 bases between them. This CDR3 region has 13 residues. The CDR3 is CASSLVDTGELFF. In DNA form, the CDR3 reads TGTGCCAGCAGCTTGGTGGACACCGGGGAGCTGTTTTTT.

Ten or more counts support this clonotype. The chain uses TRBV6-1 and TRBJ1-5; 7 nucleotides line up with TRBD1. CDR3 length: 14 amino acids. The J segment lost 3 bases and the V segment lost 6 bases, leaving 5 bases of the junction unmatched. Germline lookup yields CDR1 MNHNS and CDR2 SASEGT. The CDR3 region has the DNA TGTGCCAGCAGCCAACAGGGGTCCAATCAGCCCCAGCATTTT. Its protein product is CASSQQGSNQPQHF.

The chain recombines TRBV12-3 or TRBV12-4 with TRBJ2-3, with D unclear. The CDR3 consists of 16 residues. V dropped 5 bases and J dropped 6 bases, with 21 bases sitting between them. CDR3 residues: CASSTAARPFRDTQYF. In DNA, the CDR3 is TGTGCCAGCAGTACCGCGGCGCGCCCCTTCAGGGATACGCAGTATTTT.

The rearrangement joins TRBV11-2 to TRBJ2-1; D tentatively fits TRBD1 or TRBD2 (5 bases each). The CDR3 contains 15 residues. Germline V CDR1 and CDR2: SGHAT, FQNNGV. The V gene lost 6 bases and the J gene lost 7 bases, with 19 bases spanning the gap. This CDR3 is CASRNSGTWGNEQFF. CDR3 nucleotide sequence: TGTGCCAGCAGAAACTCCGGGACGTGGGGGAATGAGCAGTTCTTC.

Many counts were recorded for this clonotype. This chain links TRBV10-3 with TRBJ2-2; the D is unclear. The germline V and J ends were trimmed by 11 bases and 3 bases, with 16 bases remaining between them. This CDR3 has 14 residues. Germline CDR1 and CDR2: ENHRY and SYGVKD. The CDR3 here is CAARPGLYTGELFF. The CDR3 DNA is TGTGCCGCCAGGCCCGGCCTCTACACCGGGGAGCTGTTTTTT.

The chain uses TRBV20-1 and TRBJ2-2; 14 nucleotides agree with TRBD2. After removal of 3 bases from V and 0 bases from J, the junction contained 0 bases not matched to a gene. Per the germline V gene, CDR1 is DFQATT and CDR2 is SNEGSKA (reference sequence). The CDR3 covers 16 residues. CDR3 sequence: CSARTSGGANTGELFF. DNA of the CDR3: TGCAGTGCTAGGACTAGCGGGGGGGCGAACACCGGGGAGCTGTTTTTT.

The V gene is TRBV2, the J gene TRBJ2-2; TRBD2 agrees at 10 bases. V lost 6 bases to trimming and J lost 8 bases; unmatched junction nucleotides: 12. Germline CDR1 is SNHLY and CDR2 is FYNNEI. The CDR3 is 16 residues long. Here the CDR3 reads CASSLAGLATHGELFF. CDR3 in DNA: TGTGCCAGCAGCCTGGCGGGACTAGCGACACATGGGGAGCTGTTTTTT. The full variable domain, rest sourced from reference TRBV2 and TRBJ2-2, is EPEVTQTPSHQVTQMGQEVILRCVPISNHLYFYWYRQILGQKVEFLVSFYNNEISEKSEIFDDQFSVERPDGSNFTLKIRSTKLEDSAMYFCASSLAGLATHGELFFGEGSRLTVL.

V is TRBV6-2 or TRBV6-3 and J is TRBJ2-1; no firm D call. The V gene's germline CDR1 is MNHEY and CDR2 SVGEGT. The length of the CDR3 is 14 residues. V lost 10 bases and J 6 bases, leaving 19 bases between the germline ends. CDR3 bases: TGTGCCATCGCCTCTCCCATGGCCCCCAATGAGCAGTTCTTC. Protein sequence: CAIASPMAPNEQFF.